This T cell receptor (beta chain) came from a study of blood T cell repertoires in COVID-19. Study as a whole: The United States, Italy and Spain provided the acute and convalescent COVID-19 samples.

Methods used by the authors: How many nucleated cells were present was estimated from reference gene primer amplification. Generated by immunoSEQ multiplex PCR, the TCRdb table keeps only in-frame clones and is missing some. V and J calls and clone size are copied from that table; D and trimming were computed from the DNA. This table holds under 150,000 clones, roughly 90% found once. This receptor was obtained from a man aged 70-80 years with active COVID-19. The sample comprised peripheral blood.

The chain's CDR3 is CATSQVGYTGELFF. As DNA, the CDR3 is TGTGCCACCAGTCAGGTCGGTTATACCGGGGAGCTGTTTTTT. J is TRBJ2-2 and V is TRBV24-1, with D unclear. The germline V gene has CDR1 KGHDR and CDR2 SFDVKD. CDR3 length: 14 amino acids. The ends were cut back, 6 bases at V and 5 bases at J, with 12 bases in the middle.